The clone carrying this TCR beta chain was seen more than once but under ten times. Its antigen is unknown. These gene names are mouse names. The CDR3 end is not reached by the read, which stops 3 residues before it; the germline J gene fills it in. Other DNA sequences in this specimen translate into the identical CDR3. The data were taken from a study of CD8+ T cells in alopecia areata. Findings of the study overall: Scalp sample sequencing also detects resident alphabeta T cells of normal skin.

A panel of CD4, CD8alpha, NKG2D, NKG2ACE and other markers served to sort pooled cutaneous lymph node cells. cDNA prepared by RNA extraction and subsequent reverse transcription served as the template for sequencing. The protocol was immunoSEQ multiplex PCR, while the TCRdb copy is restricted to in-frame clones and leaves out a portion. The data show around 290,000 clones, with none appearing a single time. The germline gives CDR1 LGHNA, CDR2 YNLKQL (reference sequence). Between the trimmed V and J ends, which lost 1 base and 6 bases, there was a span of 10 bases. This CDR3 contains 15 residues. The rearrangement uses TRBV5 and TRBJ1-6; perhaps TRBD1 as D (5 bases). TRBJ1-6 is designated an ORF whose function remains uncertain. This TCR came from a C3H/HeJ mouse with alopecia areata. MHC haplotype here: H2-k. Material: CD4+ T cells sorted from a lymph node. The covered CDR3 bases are TGTGCCAGCAGCCAAGGCCAGGGAGGTAATTCGCCC. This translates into CASSQGQGGNSP. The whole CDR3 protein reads CASSQGQGGNSPLYF.